Following are 24 T cell receptor beta chains from one sample sequenced in a study of glioma-infiltrating T cells. The iRepertoire nested amplicon-rescue multiplex PCR amplified TCR alpha and beta CDR3s from RNA. TCRdb reanalysed the multiplex PCR reads using MiXCR and keeps one entry per CDR3 protein. The sample carries approximately 120,000 distinct CDR3 sequences, roughly 23% recorded once. Sequenced material: glioma tissue, nonneoplastic brain tissue, or PBMCs (not recorded which). The receptor source for this set is a human donor with low-grade glioma or glioblastoma, undergoing nonglioma brain surgery, or in good health (not recorded which).

In regard to this clonotype: Mismatch with germline at one junction end may stem from a read error. The chain links TRBV2 to TRBJ2-3, with TRBD2 identical over 10 bases. This CDR3 has 15 amino acids. CDR1 is SNHLY and CDR2 is FYNNEI in the germline V gene. This CDR3 is CASTGTSVKTDTRYF. CDR3 nucleotide sequence: TGTGCCAGCACCGGGACTAGCGTTAAAACAGATACGCGGTATTTT.

This clonotype was detected a few times. CDR3 sequence (DNA): TGCGCCAGCAGCCAAGGCCGCGGCTCTGGGGCCAACGTCCTGACTTTC. Encoded protein: CASSQGRGSGANVLTF. This chain joins TRBV4-3 and TRBJ2-6; the D is unclear. The ends were cut back, 1 base at V and 0 bases at J, with 7 bases in the middle. The CDR3 is 16 amino acids. Germline CDR1 LGHNA, CDR2 YSLEER.

Details on this clonotype: Possible read error: a much larger clone is one base away. V is TRBV6-2 or TRBV6-3 and J is TRBJ2-7; 9 bases fit TRBD1. This CDR3 contains 16 residues. Germline lookup yields CDR1 MNHEY and CDR2 SVGEGT. The chain's CDR3 is CTSKKIPGQGPYEQYF. In nucleotides, the CDR3 is TGTACCAGCAAAAAAATTCCGGGACAGGGACCCTACGAGCAGTACTTC.

V and J are TRBV5-1 and TRBJ2-3; D might be TRBD1 (5 bases). CDR3 length: 15 amino acids. From germline, CDR1 is SGHRS and CDR2 YFSETQ. Trimming cost V 0 bases and J 3 bases, with 11 bases left between them. Here the CDR3 reads CASSLVDPGTDTQYF. The DNA of the CDR3 is TGCGCCAGCAGCTTGGTTGACCCAGGGACAGATACGCAGTATTTT.

This clonotype came up a few times. V gene TRBV12-3 or TRBV12-4 combines with J gene TRBJ2-3, with 9 bases aligning to TRBD2. Trimming removed 3 bases from V and 1 base from J; junction bases left unmatched: 5. The CDR3 covers 16 residues. The CDR3 DNA sequence: TGTGCCAGCAGTTTGGCGGGAGGGCTCGGCACAGATACGCAGTATTTT. This translates into CASSLAGGLGTDTQYF.

This clonotype was seen at least ten times. This chain uses TRBV7-2 with TRBJ2-7; TRBD2 aligns across 11 bases. CDR3 size: 18 residues. After removal of 2 bases from V and 4 bases from J, the junction contained 13 bases not matched to a gene. Germline values: CDR1 SGHTA, CDR2 FQGNSA. For the CDR3, the DNA is TGTGCCAGCAGCTTATCACGATTAGCGGGAGGGCCCCTTTACGAGCAGTACTTC. This gives the protein CASSLSRLAGGPLYEQYF.

This clonotype was detected a few times. The chain recombines TRBV12-3 or TRBV12-4 with TRBJ2-7; 7 nucleotides line up with TRBD2. The CDR3 totals 15 residues. Trimming removed 3 bases from V and 2 bases from J; junction bases left unmatched: 7. The CDR3 DNA is TGTGCCAGCAGTTTCGGGAGCGGGACCGCCTACGAGCAGTACTTC. Its protein is CASSFGSGTAYEQYF.

This clonotype was seen ten or more times. The chain employs TRBV11-2 and TRBJ2-1, with 11 nucleotides matching TRBD2. J lost 7 bases, V lost 5 bases, and 7 bases had no gene match. The CDR3 runs 15 residues. Germline V gene sequence: CDR1 SGHAT, CDR2 FQNNGV. CDR3 loop: CASSDLAGGFNEQFF. CDR3 sequence (DNA): TGTGCCAGCAGCGATTTAGCGGGAGGGTTTAATGAGCAGTTCTTC.

The sample holds many counts of this clonotype. This rearrangement joins TRBV2 to TRBJ1-6; a weak D match, TRBD1 (5 bases). The V and J ends lost 1 base and 8 bases respectively, with 9 bases between them. CDR1 and CDR2 (germline): SNHLY, FYNNEI. The length of the CDR3 is 14 residues. In nucleotides, the CDR3 is TGTGCCAGCAGTGAAGGACAGCTAGATTCACCCCTCCACTTT. This translates into CASSEGQLDSPLHF.

This clonotype has a count of ten or more. The chain is built from TRBV20-1 and TRBJ2-7; 7 nucleotides align to TRBD2. Per the germline V gene, CDR1 is DFQATT and CDR2 is SNEGSKA (reference sequence). The CDR3 is made up of 13 amino acids. Trimming removed 6 bases from V and 4 bases from J; junction bases left unmatched: 9. The CDR3 reads CSASPGLLYEQYF. The CDR3 coding sequence is TGCAGTGCCTCCCCGGGACTATTATACGAGCAGTACTTC.

This clonotype came up many times. This sequence joins TRBV4-3 and TRBJ2-7; TRBD1 agrees at 9 bases. Trimming at V came to 3 bases and at J to 2 bases, leaving 8 bases not matched to a gene. CDR3 length: 16 amino acids. Germline V lookup: CDR1 LGHNA, CDR2 YSLEER. CDR3 in DNA: TGCGCCAGCAGCCACCAGGACAGGGGTGGCCCCTACGAGCAGTACTTC. Encoded protein: CASSHQDRGGPYEQYF.

At least ten counts were recorded for this clonotype. V gene TRBV5-1 combines with J gene TRBJ2-7, with a possible D match to TRBD2 (5 bases). CDR1 and CDR2 (germline): SGHRS, YFSETQ. Between the trimmed V and J ends, which lost 4 bases and 7 bases, there was a span of 18 bases. The CDR3 length is 14 residues. CDR3 DNA: TGCGCCAGCAGCCCGGAGGCCAATTCGGGAGAGCAGTACTTC. It encodes CASSPEANSGEQYF.

The chain recombines TRBV18 with TRBJ2-5, with D possibly TRBD1 on 5 matching bases. Trimming shortened V by 4 bases and J by 1 base, and 13 bases separated the two germline ends. This CDR3 is 15 amino acids long. Germline V CDR1 and CDR2: KGHSH, LQKENI. The CDR3 coding sequence is TGTGCCAGCTCACGACCCCCAGGGTCCCAAGAGACCCAGTACTTC. It encodes CASSRPPGSQETQYF. Combining the CDR3 with reference TRBV18 and TRBJ2-5 gives the whole variable domain NAGVMQNPRHLVRRRGQEARLRCSPMKGHSHVYWYRQLPEEGLKFMVYLQKENIIDESGMPKERFSAEFPKEGPSILRIQQVVRGDSAAYFCASSRPPGSQETQYFGPGTRLLVL.

This clonotype turned up a few times. The V gene is TRBV5-1, the J gene TRBJ1-4, with 9 bases matching TRBD1. CDR3 length equals 14 residues. V was clipped by 2 bases and J by 5 bases; unmatched bases: 1. The V gene's germline CDR1 is SGHRS and CDR2 YFSETQ. The DNA for the CDR3 is TGCGCCAGCAGCTTACAGGGGGCGAATGAAAAACTGTTTTTT. Protein product: CASSLQGANEKLFF.

The chain employs TRBV10-3 and TRBJ1-3; 11 bases are shared with TRBD1. This CDR3 has 16 residues. The germline V gene has CDR1 ENHRY and CDR2 SYGVKD. The V and J ends lost 2 bases and 6 bases, in that order; junction bases with no gene match: 6. DNA of the CDR3: TGTGCCATCAGTGAGAACGGACAGGGGGCTCAAAACACCATATATTTT. Translated: CAISENGQGAQNTIYF.

This clonotype was recorded many times. V is TRBV12-3 or TRBV12-4 and J is TRBJ1-3, with 9 positions matching TRBD1. The trim removed 6 bases at V and 4 bases at J, leaving 10 bases unmatched. CDR3 size: 16 residues. The CDR3 DNA is TGTGCCAGCAGACGTGAACAGGGGGCTGCGGGAAACACCATATATTTT. Protein product: CASRREQGAAGNTIYF.

This clonotype has at least ten counts. The chain is built from TRBV28 and TRBJ1-1; 11 bases line up with TRBD1. Germline CDR1 reads MDHEN; CDR2 reads SYDVKM. Germline trimming cut 3 bases from V and 13 bases from J; bases unmatched to any gene: 7. The CDR3 has 13 residues. CDR3 loop: CASSLEDRGRGFF. In DNA, the CDR3 is TGTGCCAGCAGTTTGGAGGACAGGGGGCGCGGTTTCTTT.

This clonotype was recorded many times. The chain has TRBV27 and TRBJ2-7; possibly TRBD1 for D (5 bases). The CDR3 runs to 12 residues. Germline V gene lookup returns CDR1 MNHEY and CDR2 SMNVEV (reference sequence). V was clipped by 1 base and J by 9 bases, with 10 bases between them. CDR3 protein: CASSLWGGMQYF. The DNA of the CDR3 is TGTGCCAGCAGTTTATGGGGCGGCATGCAGTACTTC.

This clonotype was detected ten times or more. This chain links TRBV7-7 with TRBJ2-2; unclear D gene. V was trimmed by 2 bases and J by 0 bases, leaving 7 bases between them. Germline V gene sequence: CDR1 SSHAT, CDR2 FNYEAQ (reference sequence). This CDR3 comprises 15 residues. In nucleotides, the CDR3 is TGTGCCAGCAGCTTAAATACCGCGAACACCGGGGAGCTGTTTTTT. Translating it yields CASSLNTANTGELFF.

The chain employs TRBV18 and TRBJ2-7, with 9 bases that match TRBD2. The J segment lost 3 bases and the V segment lost 6 bases, leaving 12 bases of the junction unmatched. The germline V gene encodes CDR1 KGHSH and CDR2 LQKENI. The CDR3 extends over 16 amino acids. The CDR3 sequence: CASSPAASGTNYEQYF. DNA for the CDR3: TGTGCCAGCTCGCCCGCGGCTAGCGGGACAAACTACGAGCAGTACTTC.

Comments on this clonotype: With a much larger clone just one base away, this may be a read error. The chain employs TRBV29-1 and TRBJ1-1; D is unclear. Trimming removed 8 bases at V and 3 bases at J, with 10 bases between. The CDR3 length is 11 residues. Germline assignment: CDR1 SQVTM and CDR2 ANQGSEA. Here the CDR3 DNA reads TGCAGCTCGCATAAGGACACTGAAGCTTTCTTT. It is translated as CSSHKDTEAFF.

In regard to this clonotype: Just one base apart from a much larger clone, this may be a read error. The CDR3 reads CSAAVAGSTYEQFF. DNA of the CDR3: TGCAGCGCAGCGGTAGCAGGATCAACCTACGAGCAGTTCTTC. This chain links TRBV29-1 with TRBJ2-1; D possibly corresponds to TRBD2 (5 bases). The V gene lost 7 bases and the J gene lost 10 bases, with 23 bases spanning the gap. This CDR3 is 14 amino acids long. Germline CDR1 SQVTM, CDR2 ANQGSEA.

This clonotype was seen a few times. This may be a read error, as it is one base from a much larger clone. The chain carries TRBV7-2 and TRBJ2-7; a possible D gene is TRBD2 (6 bases). CDR1 and CDR2 from the germline V gene are SGHTA and FQGNSA. V shed 8 bases and J shed 6 bases, with 14 bases lying between them. CDR3 length: 12 residues. The CDR3 DNA is TGTGCCAGCGGTCCTCAGGAGGGCGAGCAGTACTTC. This codes for CASGPQEGEQYF.

Concerning this clonotype: This could be a read error, since a much larger clone is one nucleotide away. V gene TRBV3-1 combines with J gene TRBJ1-2; TRBD1 aligns across 9 bases. Germline-derived CDR1 and CDR2 are LGHDT and YNNKEL (reference sequence). V lost 4 bases and J lost 7; bases outside the gene matches: 7. The CDR3 has 14 amino acids. CDR3: CASSLEQGASGYTF. The DNA for the CDR3 is TGTGCCAGCAGCCTTGAACAGGGGGCCTCTGGCTACACCTTC.